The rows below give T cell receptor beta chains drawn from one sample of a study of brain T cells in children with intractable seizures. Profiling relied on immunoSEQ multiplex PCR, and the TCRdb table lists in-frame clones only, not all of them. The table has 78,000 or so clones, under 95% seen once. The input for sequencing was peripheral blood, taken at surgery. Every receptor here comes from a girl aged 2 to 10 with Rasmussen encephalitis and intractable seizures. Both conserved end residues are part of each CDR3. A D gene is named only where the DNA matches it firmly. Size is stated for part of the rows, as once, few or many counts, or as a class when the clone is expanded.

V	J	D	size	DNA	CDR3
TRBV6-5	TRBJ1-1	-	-	TGTGCCAGCAAAGATAGTTTTTTAACGGCTGAAGCTTTCTTT	CASKDSFLTAEAFF
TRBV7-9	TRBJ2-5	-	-	TGTGCCAGCAGCTACTCCGGCCAGAGGGGCGAGACCCAGTACTTC	CASSYSGQRGETQYF
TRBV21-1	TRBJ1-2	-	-	TGTGCCAGCAGCAAAGCAGCGGGGGCCACCGTTCGCTACACCTTC	CASSKAAGATVRYTF
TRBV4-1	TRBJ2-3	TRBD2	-	TGCGCCAGCAGCCCCAAGGCTAGCGGGAAGACAGATACGCAGTATTTT	CASSPKASGKTDTQYF
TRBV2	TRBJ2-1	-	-	TGTGCCAGCAGATTAGACAGTTCCTTAAGGCCACACCTTACCTACAATGAGCAGTTCTTC	CASRLDSSLRPHLTYNEQFF
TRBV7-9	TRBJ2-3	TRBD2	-	TGTGCCAGCAGTTCCCGACTAGCGGGAGGCCGGGATACGCAGTATTTT	CASSSRLAGGRDTQYF
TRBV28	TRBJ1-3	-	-	TGTGCCAGCAGTCGAGACGTAAACTCTGGAAACACCATATATTTT	CASSRDVNSGNTIYF
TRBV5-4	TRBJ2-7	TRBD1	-	TGTGCCAGCAGCCTCGTAAACCGGGACAGGGCCCACGAGCAGTACTTC	CASSLVNRDRAHEQYF
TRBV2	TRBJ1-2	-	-	TGTGCCAGCATCCCGAAACCGGGGGGGGACCTCTATGGCTACACCTTC	CASIPKPGGDLYGYTF
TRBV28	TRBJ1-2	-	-	TGTGCCAGCAGTTTTTCGGGCCGTAGGGCTAGTGGCTACACCTTC	CASSFSGRRASGYTF
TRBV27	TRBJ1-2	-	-	TGTGCCAGCAGTTTTGTCGGCGAAGGCTACACCTTC	CASSFVGEGYTF
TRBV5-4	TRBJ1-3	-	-	TGTGCCAGCAGCTTGAGTGGGGGGACGGCTGGAAACACCATATATTTT	CASSLSGGTAGNTIYF
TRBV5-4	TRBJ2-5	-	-	TGTGCCAGCAGCCCGACAGTGGAAGAGACCCAGTACTTC	CASSPTVEETQYF
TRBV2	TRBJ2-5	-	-	TGTGCCAGCACCTCGTATAGGTCCTCCTTGGAGACCCAGTACTTC	CASTSYRSSLETQYF
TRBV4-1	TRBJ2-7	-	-	TGCGCCAGCAGCCAAGGACGGACCCCCTACGAGCAGTACTTC	CASSQGRTPYEQYF
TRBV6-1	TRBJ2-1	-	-	TGTGCCAGCAGTGATTCGGGGGCTCGGCAGTTCTTC	CASSDSGARQFF
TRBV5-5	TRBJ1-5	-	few	TGTGCCAGCAGCTTGAACGGGGGTGGCAATCAGCCCCAGCATTTT	CASSLNGGGNQPQHF
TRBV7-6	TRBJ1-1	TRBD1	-	TGTGCCAGCAGACTTGGGACAGCGAACACTGAAGCTTTCTTT	CASRLGTANTEAFF
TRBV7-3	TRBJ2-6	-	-	TGTGCCAGCAGCTCTAAAGGTAGGAGGTGGGCTTCTGGGGCCAACGTCCTGACTTTC	CASSSKGRRWASGANVLTF
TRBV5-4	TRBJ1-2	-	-	TGTGCCAGCAGCGTAGACACAGGGCGGGGCTATGGCTACACCTTC	CASSVDTGRGYGYTF
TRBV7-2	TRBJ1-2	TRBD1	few	TGTGCCAGCAGCTTAGGGACAGGGATGGACTATGGCTACACCTTC	CASSLGTGMDYGYTF
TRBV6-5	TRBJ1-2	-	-	TGTGCCAGCAGTCACAGGGAGAACTATGGCTACACCTTC	CASSHRENYGYTF
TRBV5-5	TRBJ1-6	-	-	TGTGCCAGCAGCTTGGATGTAGGGGCGTCTTTGCCCCTCCACTTT	CASSLDVGASLPLHF
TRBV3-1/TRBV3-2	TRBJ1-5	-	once	TGTGCCAGCAGCCGAGCGTCCGGGCGTCCCCAGCATTTT	CASSRASGRPQHF
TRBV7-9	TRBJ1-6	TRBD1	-	TGTGCCAGCAGCTTAGAGGGGGCCAGGTCACCCCTCCACTTT	CASSLEGARSPLHF
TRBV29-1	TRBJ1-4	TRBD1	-	TGCAGCGTGGGACAGGGCGAAAAACTGTTTTTT	CSVGQGEKLFF
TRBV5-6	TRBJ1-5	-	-	TGTGCCAGCAGTCGAAGGACCTCCACTCAGCCCCAGCATTTT	CASSRRTSTQPQHF
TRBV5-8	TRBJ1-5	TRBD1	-	TGTGCCAGCAGCTTCGAAGGGGGCGCGGGCAATCAGCCCCAGCATTTT	CASSFEGGAGNQPQHF
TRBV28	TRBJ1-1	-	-	TGTGCCAGCAAGCCTCCCGGAAGGCCGAACACTGAAGCTTTCTTT	CASKPPGRPNTEAFF
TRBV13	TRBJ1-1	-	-	TGTGCCAGCAGCTCAACACGGGGGAACACTGAAGCTTTCTTT	CASSSTRGNTEAFF
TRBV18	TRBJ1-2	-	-	TGTGCCAGCTCACGGGACCTAGAGGAGGGCTACACCTTC	CASSRDLEEGYTF
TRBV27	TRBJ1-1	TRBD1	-	TGTGCCAGCAGTTCCGGGACAGGGGGCACTGAAGCTTTCTTT	CASSSGTGGTEAFF
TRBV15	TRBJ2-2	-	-	TGTGCCACCAGCAGTATAAGACCCGGGGAGCTGTTTTTT	CATSSIRPGELFF
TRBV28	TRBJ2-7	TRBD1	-	TGTGCCAGCAGTTTCCCCGGACAGGGGAGCGACGAGCAGTACTTC	CASSFPGQGSDEQYF